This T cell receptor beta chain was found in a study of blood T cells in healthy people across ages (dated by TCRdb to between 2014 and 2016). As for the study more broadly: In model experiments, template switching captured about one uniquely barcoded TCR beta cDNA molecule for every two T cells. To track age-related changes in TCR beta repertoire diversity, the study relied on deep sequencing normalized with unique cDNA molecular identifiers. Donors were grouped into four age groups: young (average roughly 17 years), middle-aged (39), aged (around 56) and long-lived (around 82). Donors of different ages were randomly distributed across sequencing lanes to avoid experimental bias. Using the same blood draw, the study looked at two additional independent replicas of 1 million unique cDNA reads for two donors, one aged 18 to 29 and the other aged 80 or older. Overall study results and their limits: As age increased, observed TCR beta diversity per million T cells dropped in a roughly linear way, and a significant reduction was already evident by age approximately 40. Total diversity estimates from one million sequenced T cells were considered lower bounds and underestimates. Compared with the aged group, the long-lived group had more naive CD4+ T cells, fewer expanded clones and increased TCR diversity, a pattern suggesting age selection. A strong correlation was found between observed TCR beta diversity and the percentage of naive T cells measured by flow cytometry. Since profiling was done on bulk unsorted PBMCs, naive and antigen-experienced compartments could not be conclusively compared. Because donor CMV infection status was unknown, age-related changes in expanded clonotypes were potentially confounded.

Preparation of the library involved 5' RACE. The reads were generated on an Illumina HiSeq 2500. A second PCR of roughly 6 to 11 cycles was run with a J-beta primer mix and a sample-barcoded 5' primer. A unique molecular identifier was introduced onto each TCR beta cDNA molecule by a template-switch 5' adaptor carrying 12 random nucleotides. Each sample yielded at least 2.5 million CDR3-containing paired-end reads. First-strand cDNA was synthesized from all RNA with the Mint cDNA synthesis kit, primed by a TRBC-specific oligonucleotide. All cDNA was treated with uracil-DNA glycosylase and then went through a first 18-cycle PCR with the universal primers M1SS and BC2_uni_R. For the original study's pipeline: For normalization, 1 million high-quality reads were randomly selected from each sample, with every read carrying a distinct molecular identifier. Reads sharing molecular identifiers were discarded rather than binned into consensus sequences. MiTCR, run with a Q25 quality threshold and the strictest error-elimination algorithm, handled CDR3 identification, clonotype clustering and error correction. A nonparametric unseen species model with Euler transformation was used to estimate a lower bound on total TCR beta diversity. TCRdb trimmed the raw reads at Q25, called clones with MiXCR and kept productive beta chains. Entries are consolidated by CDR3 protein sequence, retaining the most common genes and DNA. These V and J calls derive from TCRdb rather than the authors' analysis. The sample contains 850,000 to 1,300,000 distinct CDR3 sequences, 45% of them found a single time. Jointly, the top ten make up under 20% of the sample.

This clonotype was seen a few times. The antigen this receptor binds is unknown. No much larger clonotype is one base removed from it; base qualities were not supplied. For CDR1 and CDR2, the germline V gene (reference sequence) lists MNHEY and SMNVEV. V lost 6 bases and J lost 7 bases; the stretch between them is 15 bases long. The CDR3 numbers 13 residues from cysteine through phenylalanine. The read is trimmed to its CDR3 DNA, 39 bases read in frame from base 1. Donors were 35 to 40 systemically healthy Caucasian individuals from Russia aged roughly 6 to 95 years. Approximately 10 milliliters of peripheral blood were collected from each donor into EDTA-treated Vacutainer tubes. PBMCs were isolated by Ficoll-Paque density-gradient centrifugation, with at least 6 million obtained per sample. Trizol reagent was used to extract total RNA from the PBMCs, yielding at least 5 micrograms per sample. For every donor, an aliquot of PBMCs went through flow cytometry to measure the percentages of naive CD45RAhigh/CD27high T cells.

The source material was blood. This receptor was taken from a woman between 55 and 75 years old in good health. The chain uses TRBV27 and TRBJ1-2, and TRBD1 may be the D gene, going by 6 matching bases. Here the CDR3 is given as CASRQGVISGYTF. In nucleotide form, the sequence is TGTGCCAGCAGACAGGGAGTAATCAGTGGCTACACCTTC.